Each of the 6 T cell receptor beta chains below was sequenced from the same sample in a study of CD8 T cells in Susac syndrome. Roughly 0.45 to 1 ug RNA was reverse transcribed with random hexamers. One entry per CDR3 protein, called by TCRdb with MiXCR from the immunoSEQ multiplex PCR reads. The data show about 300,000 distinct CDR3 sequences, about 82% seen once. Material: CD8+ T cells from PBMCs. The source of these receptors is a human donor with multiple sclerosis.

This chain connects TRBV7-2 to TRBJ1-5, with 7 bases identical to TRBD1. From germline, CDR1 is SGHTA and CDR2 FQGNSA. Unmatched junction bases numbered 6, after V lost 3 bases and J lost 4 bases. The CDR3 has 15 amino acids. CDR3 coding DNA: TGTGCCAGCAGCTTTTACCTGGGACAGAATCAGCCCCAGCATTTT. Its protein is CASSFYLGQNQPQHF.

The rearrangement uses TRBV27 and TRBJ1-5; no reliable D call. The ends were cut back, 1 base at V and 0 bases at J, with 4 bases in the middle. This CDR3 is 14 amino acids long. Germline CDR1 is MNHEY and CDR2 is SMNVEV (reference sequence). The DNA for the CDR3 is TGTGCCAGCAGTTTATTTTATAGCAATCAGCCCCAGCATTTT. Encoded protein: CASSLFYSNQPQHF.

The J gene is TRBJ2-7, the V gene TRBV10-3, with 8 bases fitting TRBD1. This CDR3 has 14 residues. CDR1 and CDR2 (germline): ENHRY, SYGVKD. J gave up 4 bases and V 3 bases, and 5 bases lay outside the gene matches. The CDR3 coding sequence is TGTGCCATCAGTGACCAGGGGGCGCAATACGAGCAGTACTTC. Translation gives CAISDQGAQYEQYF.

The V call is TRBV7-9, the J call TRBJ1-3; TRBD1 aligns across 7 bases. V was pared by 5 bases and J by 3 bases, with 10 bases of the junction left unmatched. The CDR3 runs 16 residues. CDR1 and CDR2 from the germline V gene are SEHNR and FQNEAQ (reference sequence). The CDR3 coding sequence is TGTGCCAGCAGCCCGGAGGACAGGCCCTTTGGAAACACCATATATTTT. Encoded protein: CASSPEDRPFGNTIYF.

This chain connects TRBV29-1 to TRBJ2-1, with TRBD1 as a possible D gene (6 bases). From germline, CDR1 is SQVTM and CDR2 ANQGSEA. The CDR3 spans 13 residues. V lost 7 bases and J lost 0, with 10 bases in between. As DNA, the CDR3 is TGCAGCGGACAGGAGAGCTCCTACAATGAGCAGTTCTTC. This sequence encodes CSGQESSYNEQFF.

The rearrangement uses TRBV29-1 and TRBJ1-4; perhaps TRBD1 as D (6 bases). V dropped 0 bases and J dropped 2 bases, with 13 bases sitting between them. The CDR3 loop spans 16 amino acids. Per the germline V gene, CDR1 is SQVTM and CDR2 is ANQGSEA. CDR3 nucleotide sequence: TGCAGCGTTGAAGAAGGAGGGGGGATCACTAATGAAAAACTGTTTTTT. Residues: CSVEEGGGITNEKLFF.